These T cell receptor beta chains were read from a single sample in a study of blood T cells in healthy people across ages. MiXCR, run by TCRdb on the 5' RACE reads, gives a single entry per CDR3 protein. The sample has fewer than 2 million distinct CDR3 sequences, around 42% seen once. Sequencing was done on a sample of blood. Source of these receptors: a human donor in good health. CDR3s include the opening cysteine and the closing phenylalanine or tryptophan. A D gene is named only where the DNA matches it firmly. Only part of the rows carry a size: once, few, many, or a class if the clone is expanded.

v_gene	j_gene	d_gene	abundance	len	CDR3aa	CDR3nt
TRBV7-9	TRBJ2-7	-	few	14	CASSFAAVSYEQYF	TGTGCCAGCAGCTTCGCGGCAGTCTCCTACGAGCAGTACTTC
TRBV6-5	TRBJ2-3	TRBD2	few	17	CASSYSVAGGLTDTQYF	TGTGCCAGCAGTTACTCGGTAGCGGGGGGACTCACAGATACGCAGTATTTT
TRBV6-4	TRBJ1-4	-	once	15	CASSETFATNEKLFF	TGTGCCAGCAGTGAGACATTTGCAACTAATGAAAAACTGTTTTTT
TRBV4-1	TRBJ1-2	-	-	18	CASSQDPGGHTSNYGYTF	TGCGCCAGCAGCCAAGATCCCGGGGGGCACACCTCTAACTATGGCTACACCTTC
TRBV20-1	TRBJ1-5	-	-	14	CSAQQTNSNQPQHF	TGCAGTGCTCAACAGACGAATAGCAATCAGCCCCAGCATTTT
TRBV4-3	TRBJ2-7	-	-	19	CASSQELHILGRAGYEQYF	TGCGCCAGCAGCCAAGAATTGCACATTTTGGGCAGGGCAGGTTACGAGCAGTACTTC
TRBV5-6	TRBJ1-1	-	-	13	CASSPAAGIEAFF	TGTGCCAGCAGCCCCGCGGCGGGTATTGAAGCTTTCTTT
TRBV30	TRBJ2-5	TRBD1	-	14	CAWARGTGQETQYF	TGTGCCTGGGCCCGGGGGACAGGCCAAGAGACCCAGTACTTC
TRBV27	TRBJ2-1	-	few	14	CASSLSSGSSEQFF	TGTGCCAGCAGTTTATCATCAGGGTCTTCCGAGCAGTTCTTC
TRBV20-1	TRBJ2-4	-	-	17	CSAPAAEGGWTKNIQYF	TGCAGTGCTCCCGCGGCTGAGGGGGGGTGGACCAAAAACATTCAGTACTTC
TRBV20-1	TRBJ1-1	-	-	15	CSAKTLLGMNTEAFF	TGCAGTGCTAAGACGCTTCTGGGGATGAACACTGAAGCTTTCTTT
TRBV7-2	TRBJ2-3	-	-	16	CASSSWEDSTTDTQYF	TGTGCCAGCAGCTCATGGGAAGACTCGACCACAGATACGCAGTATTTT
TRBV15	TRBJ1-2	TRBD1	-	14	CATSGLGTGVGYTF	TGTGCCACCAGCGGACTCGGGACAGGGGTTGGCTACACCTTC
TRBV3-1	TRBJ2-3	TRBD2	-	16	CASSRLAVQSTDTQYF	TGTGCCAGCAGTCGACTAGCGGTCCAGTCCACAGATACGCAGTATTTT
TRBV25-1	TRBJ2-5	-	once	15	CASSRIGRSQETQYF	TGTGCCAGCAGTCGGATAGGACGGTCCCAAGAGACCCAGTACTTC
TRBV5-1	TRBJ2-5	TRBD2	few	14	CASSFSSGQETQYF	TGCGCCAGCAGCTTTTCTAGCGGGCAAGAGACCCAGTACTTC
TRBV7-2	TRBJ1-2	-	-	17	CASTPTWGEGEGYGYTF	TGTGCCAGCACCCCTACCTGGGGGGAGGGGGAAGGCTATGGCTACACCTTC
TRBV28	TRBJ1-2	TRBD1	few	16	CASRKGQPSPNYGYTF	TGTGCCAGCAGAAAGGGACAGCCCTCACCTAACTATGGCTACACCTTC
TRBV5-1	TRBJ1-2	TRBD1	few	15	CASSLSRDSSYGYTF	TGCGCCAGCAGCTTGAGTAGGGACAGCTCCTATGGCTACACCTTC
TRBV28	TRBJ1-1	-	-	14	CASRPASDRYRAFF	TGTGCCAGCAGACCAGCCTCGGACCGATACAGAGCTTTCTTT
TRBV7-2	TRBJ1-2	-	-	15	CASSLGGAVTDGYTF	TGTGCCAGCAGCTTAGGGGGCGCCGTGACCGACGGCTACACCTTC
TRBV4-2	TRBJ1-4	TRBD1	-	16	CASSQEGTGGLKKLFF	TGTGCCAGCAGCCAAGAGGGGACAGGGGGCTTGAAAAAACTGTTTTTT
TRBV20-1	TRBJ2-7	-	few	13	CSARLQEYYEQYF	TGCAGTGCTAGACTACAGGAGTACTACGAGCAGTACTTC
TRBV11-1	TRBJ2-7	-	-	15	CASSLSRGINHEQYF	TGTGCCAGCAGCTTATCTCGGGGCATCAACCACGAGCAGTACTTC
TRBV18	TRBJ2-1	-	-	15	CASSPSAVTGNEQFF	TGTGCCAGCTCACCCTCAGCGGTAACAGGGAATGAGCAGTTCTTC
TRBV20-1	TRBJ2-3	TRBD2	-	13	CSAFVGTRYTQYF	TGCAGTGCTTTCGTTGGGACTAGGTATACGCAGTATTTT
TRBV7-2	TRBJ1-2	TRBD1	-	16	CASSRPFDRGYGGYTF	TGTGCCAGCAGCCGTCCTTTCGACAGGGGATACGGAGGCTACACCTTC
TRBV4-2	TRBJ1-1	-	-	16	CASSPPHSQRNTEAFF	TGTGCCAGCAGCCCCCCACACTCACAGAGAAACACTGAAGCTTTCTTT
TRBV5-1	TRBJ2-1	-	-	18	CASSSQLGGPLGHNEQFF	TGCGCCAGCAGCTCTCAGCTCGGGGGGCCCCTAGGACACAATGAGCAGTTCTTC
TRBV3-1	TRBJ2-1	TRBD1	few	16	CASSSRWTGVDNEQFF	TGTGCCAGCAGCTCTCGTTGGACAGGAGTAGACAATGAGCAGTTCTTC